The 16 T cell receptor beta chains in this list originate from one sample, sequenced in a study of Ad26.COV2.S vaccination and SARS-CoV-2 variants. Sample treatment: roughly 19 received Ad26.COV2.S at low or high dose, single or two shots; about 5 received placebo; per-sample allocation not given. Sampling was done on day 63 after the first vaccine or placebo injection. Repertoires were generated with immunoSEQ multiplex PCR, while TCRdb's copy carries only in-frame clones and drops some. The table lists some 320,000 clones, around four fifths of them singletons. The sequencing used peripheral blood, collected in a trial of Ad26.COV2.S vaccine versus placebo. All receptors come from a person between 18 and 65 years old who received the Ad26.COV2.S COVID-19 vaccine or a placebo.

The genes are TRBV6-5 and TRBJ2-1, with D possibly TRBD2 on 6 matching bases. Germline values: CDR1 MNHEY, CDR2 SVGAGI. Trimming took off 8 bases at V and 4 bases at J, with 12 bases between the two ends. This CDR3 has 13 amino acids. CDR3 protein: CASDTGGYNEQFF. DNA of the CDR3: TGTGCCAGCGACACCGGGGGATACAATGAGCAGTTCTTC.

The J gene is TRBJ2-3, the V gene TRBV7-3, with D possibly TRBD2 on 6 matching bases. The CDR3 totals 15 residues. V was pared by 5 bases and J by 1 base, with 13 bases between. From germline, CDR1 is SGHTA and CDR2 FQGTGA. The CDR3 loop reads CASSTGTRGTDTQYF. The CDR3 DNA reads TGTGCCAGCAGCACCGGGACTCGGGGCACAGATACGCAGTATTTT.

The V call is TRBV19, the J call TRBJ1-2; maybe TRBD1 (5 bases). V lost 7 bases and J 8 bases, leaving 17 bases between the germline ends. The CDR3 is made up of 13 amino acids. Germline V gene data show CDR1 as LNHDA and CDR2 as SQIVND (reference sequence). CDR3 protein: CASTPTGGKGYTF. CDR3 sequence (DNA): TGTGCCAGTACACCCACCGGGGGGAAGGGCTACACCTTC. The full variable domain, rest sourced from reference TRBV19 and TRBJ1-2, is DGGITQSPKYLFRKEGQNVTLSCEQNLNHDAMYWYRQDPGQGLRLIYYSQIVNDFQKGDIAEGYSVSREKKESFPLTVTSAQKNPTAFYLCASTPTGGKGYTFGSGTRLTVV.

The chain joins TRBV2 to TRBJ1-1; D uncertain. There are 13 residues in the CDR3. Per the germline V gene, CDR1 is SNHLY and CDR2 is FYNNEI. With 4 bases removed from V and 1 base from J, the gap between germline ends came to 7 bases. CDR3: CASSGRQNTEAFF. CDR3 in DNA: TGTGCCAGCAGTGGACGGCAGAACACTGAAGCTTTCTTT.

The chain recombines TRBV18 with TRBJ1-6; D gene uncertain. This CDR3 contains 14 residues. Germline loops: CDR1 KGHSH, CDR2 LQKENI. Trimming shortened V by 5 bases and J by 1 base, and 6 bases separated the two germline ends. This CDR3 is CASSTVSYNSPLHF. The CDR3 DNA reads TGTGCCAGCTCAACGGTGTCCTATAATTCACCCCTCCACTTT.

About this clone itself: Other DNA sequences in the sample encode the same CDR3. The chain carries TRBV19 and TRBJ1-3; TRBD1 might be the D (6 bases). The CDR3 has 14 residues. Germline CDR1 and CDR2: LNHDA and SQIVND (reference sequence). With 5 bases removed from V and 3 bases from J, the gap between germline ends came to 11 bases. The CDR3 region is CASSPRGLGNTIYF. The CDR3 coding sequence is TGTGCCAGTAGTCCCCGGGGGCTTGGAAACACCATATATTTT.

This chain joins TRBV7-6 and TRBJ2-3; either TRBD1 or TRBD2 may fit D (6 bases each). Trimming pared 2 bases from V and 2 bases from J, leaving 11 bases between. This CDR3 spans 15 amino acids. CDR1 is SGHVS and CDR2 is FNYEAQ in the germline V gene. Here the CDR3 reads CASSLRGEPTDTQYF. The CDR3, as DNA: TGTGCCAGCAGCTTAAGGGGGGAGCCCACAGATACGCAGTATTTT.

The V call is TRBV9, the J call TRBJ1-1, with D perhaps matching TRBD1 (5 bases). V lost 3 bases and J 5 bases, leaving 14 bases between the germline ends. The CDR3 covers 14 residues. CDR1 is SGDLS, CDR2 YYNGEE, per germline. DNA of the CDR3: TGTGCCAGCAGCGGGGTCCTCAAGGGGACTGAAGCTTTCTTT. Its protein product is CASSGVLKGTEAFF.

The chain links TRBV6-5 to TRBJ1-1; D possibly corresponds to TRBD1 (5 bases). The CDR3 totals 14 residues. Germline V gene data show CDR1 as MNHEY and CDR2 as SVGAGI. V was pared by 9 bases and J by 1 base, with 15 bases between. CDR3 residues: CASDTGTGNTEAFF. For the CDR3, the DNA is TGTGCCAGTGATACCGGGACGGGGAACACTGAAGCTTTCTTT.

V usage is TRBV5-1 and J usage is TRBJ2-3; D not certain. The CDR3 consists of 14 residues. Trimming shortened V by 1 base and J by 2 bases, and 8 bases separated the two germline ends. Germline V gene lookup returns CDR1 SGHRS and CDR2 YFSETQ. CDR3 DNA sequence: TGCGCCAGCAGCTTGAGGCAGGTCACAGATACGCAGTATTTT. Translated: CASSLRQVTDTQYF.

Many counts were recorded for this clone. The chain employs TRBV25-1 and TRBJ2-1; D gene ambiguous. V dropped 4 bases and J dropped 3 bases, with 13 bases sitting between them. CDR3 size: 15 residues. Germline V gives CDR1 MGHDK, CDR2 SYGVNS. CDR3 bases: TGTGCCAGCAGTGGATCCCTGGCGATCTACAATGAGCAGTTCTTC. It encodes CASSGSLAIYNEQFF.

CDR3 residues: CASSRQGGGNTIYF. In DNA, the CDR3 is TGTGCCAGCAGCCGTCAGGGGGGCGGAAACACCATATATTTT. The J gene is TRBJ1-3, the V gene TRBV11-2; TRBD1 matches at 7 bases. V dropped 5 bases and J dropped 4; count of bases not matched to a gene: 5. Germline loops: CDR1 SGHAT, CDR2 FQNNGV. CDR3 length: 14 amino acids.

This rearrangement joins TRBV7-8 to TRBJ1-2, with D unresolved. This CDR3 has 14 amino acids. CDR1 and CDR2 from the germline V gene are SGHVS and FQNEAQ. V lost 3 bases and J lost 4, with 12 bases in between. CDR3 in amino acids: CASSLRTETYGYTF. The DNA for the CDR3 is TGTGCCAGCAGCTTGAGGACGGAGACCTATGGCTACACCTTC.

The chain carries TRBV6-4 and TRBJ2-1; 9 nucleotides match TRBD1. The trim removed 5 bases at V and 5 bases at J, leaving 4 bases unmatched. The germline V gene encodes CDR1 MRHNA and CDR2 SNTAGT. CDR3 length equals 14 residues. The CDR3 DNA follows: TGTGCCAGCAGTAGGGGACAGGGAGACAATGAGCAGTTCTTC. It yields the protein CASSRGQGDNEQFF.

The chain employs TRBV2 and TRBJ1-2, with D perhaps TRBD1 (6 bases). V gave up 5 bases and J gave up 5 bases, with 9 bases separating them. CDR3 length: 12 residues. Germline CDR1 is SNHLY and CDR2 is FYNNEI. CDR3 bases: TGTGCCAGCAGTAGGGGGGAGTATGGCTACACCTTC. Translation: CASSRGEYGYTF.

V gene TRBV2 combines with J gene TRBJ2-1; D possibly corresponds to TRBD2 (6 bases). The CDR3 sequence is 15 residues long. Germline V gene sequence: CDR1 SNHLY, CDR2 FYNNEI. With 2 bases removed from V and 1 base from J, the gap between germline ends came to 9 bases. CDR3 residues: CASSERLASYNEQFF. In DNA form, the CDR3 reads TGTGCCAGCAGTGAAAGGCTAGCGTCCTACAATGAGCAGTTCTTC.